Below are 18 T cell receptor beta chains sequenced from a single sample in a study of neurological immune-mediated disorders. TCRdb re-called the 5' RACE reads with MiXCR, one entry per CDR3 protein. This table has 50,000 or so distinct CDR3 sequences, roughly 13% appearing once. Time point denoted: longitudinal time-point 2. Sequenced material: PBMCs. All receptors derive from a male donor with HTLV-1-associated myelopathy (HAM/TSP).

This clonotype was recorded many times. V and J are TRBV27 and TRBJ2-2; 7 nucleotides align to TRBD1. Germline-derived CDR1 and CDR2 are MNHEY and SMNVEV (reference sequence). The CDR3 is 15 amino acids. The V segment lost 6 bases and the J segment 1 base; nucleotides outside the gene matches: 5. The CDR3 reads CASSRQGRNTGELFF. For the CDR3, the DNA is TGTGCCAGCAGCCGACAGGGAAGGAACACCGGGGAGCTGTTTTTT.

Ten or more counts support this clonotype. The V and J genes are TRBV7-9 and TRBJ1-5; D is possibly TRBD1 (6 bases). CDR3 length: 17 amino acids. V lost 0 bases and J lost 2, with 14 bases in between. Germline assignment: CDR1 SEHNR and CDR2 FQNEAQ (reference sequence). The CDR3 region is CASSLALAQGRNQPQHF. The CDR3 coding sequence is TGTGCCAGCAGCTTAGCTTTGGCACAGGGACGCAATCAGCCCCAGCATTTT.

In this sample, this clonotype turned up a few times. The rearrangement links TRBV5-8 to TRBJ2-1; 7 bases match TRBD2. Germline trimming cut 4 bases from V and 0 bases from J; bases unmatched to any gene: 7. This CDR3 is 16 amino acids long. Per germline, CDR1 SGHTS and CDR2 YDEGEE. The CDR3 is CASSRGESPSYNEQFF. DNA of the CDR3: TGTGCCAGCAGCCGGGGGGAGTCCCCCTCCTACAATGAGCAGTTCTTC. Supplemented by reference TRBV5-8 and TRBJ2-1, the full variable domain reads EAGVTQSPTHLIKTRGQQATLRCSPISGHTSVYWYQQALGLGLQFLLWYDEGEERNRGNFPPRFSGRQFPNYSSELNVNALELEDSALYLCASSRGESPSYNEQFFGPGTRLTVL.

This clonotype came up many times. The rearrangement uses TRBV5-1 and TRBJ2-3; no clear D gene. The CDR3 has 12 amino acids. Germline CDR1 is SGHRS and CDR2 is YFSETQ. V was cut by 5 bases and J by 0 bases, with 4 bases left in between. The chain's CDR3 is CASRTSTDTQYF. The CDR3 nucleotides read TGCGCCAGCAGAACTAGCACAGATACGCAGTATTTT.

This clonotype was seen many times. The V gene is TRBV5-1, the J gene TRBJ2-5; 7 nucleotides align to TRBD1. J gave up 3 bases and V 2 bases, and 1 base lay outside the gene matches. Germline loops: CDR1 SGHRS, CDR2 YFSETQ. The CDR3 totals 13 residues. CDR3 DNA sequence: TGCGCCAGCAGCTTCCAGGGGGAAGAGACCCAGTACTTC. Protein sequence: CASSFQGEETQYF.

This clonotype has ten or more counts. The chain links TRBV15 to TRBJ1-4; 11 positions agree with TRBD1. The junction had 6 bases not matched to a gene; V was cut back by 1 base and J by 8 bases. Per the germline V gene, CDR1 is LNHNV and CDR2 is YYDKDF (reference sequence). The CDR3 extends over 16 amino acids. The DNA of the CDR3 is TGTGCCACCAGCAGAGGCGGACAGGGGGCACGGGAAAAACTGTTTTTT. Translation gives CATSRGGQGAREKLFF.

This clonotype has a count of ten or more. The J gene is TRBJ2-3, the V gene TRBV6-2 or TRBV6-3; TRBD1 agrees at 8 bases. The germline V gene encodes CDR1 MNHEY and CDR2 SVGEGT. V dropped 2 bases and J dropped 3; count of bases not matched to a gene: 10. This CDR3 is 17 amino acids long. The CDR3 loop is CASSYESDRAGTDTQYF. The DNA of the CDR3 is TGTGCCAGCAGTTACGAATCGGACAGGGCAGGGACAGATACGCAGTATTTT.

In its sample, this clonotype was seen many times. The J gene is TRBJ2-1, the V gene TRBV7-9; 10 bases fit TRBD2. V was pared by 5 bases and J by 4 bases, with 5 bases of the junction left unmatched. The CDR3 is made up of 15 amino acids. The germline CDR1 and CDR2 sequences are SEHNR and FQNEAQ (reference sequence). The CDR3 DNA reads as TGTGCCAGCAGCCCGCCGACTAGCGGGTACAATGAGCAGTTCTTC. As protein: CASSPPTSGYNEQFF.

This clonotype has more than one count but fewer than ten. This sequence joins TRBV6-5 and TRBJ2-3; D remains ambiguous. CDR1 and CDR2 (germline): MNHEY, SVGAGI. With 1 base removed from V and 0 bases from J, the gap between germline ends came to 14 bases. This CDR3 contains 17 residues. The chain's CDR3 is CASSYWGSRSSTDTQYF. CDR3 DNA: TGTGCCAGCAGTTACTGGGGAAGCAGATCTAGCACAGATACGCAGTATTTT.

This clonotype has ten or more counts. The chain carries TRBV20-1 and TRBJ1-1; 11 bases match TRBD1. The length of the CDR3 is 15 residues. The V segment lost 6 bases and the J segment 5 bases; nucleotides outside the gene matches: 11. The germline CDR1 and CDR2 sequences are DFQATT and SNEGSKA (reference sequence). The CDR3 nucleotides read TGCAGTGCCCCCGGGACAGGGGGTCCGCGGACTGAAGCTTTCTTT. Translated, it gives CSAPGTGGPRTEAFF.

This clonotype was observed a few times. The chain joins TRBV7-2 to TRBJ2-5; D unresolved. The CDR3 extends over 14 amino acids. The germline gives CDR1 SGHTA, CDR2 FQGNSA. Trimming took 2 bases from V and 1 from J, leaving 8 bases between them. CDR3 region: CASSLQQLQETQYF. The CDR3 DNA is TGTGCCAGCAGCTTACAGCAACTCCAAGAGACCCAGTACTTC.

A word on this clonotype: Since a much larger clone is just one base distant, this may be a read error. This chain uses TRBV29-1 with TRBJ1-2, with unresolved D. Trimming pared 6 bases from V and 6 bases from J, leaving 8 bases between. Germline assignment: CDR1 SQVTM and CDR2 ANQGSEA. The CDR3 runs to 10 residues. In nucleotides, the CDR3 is TGCAGCGTGTCAAATGATGGCTACACCTTC. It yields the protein CSVSNDGYTF.

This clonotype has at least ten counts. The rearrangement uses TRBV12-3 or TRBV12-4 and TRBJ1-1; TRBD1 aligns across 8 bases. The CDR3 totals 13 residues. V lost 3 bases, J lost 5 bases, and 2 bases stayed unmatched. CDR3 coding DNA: TGTGCCAGCAGTTTTGACAGGGGAACTGAAGCTTTCTTT. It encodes CASSFDRGTEAFF.

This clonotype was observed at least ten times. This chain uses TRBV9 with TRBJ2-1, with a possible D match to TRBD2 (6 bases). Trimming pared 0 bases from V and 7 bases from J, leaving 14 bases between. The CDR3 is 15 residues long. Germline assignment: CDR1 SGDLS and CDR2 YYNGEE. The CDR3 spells CASSVGGLARNEQFF. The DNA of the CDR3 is TGTGCCAGCAGCGTAGGAGGGCTAGCGCGGAATGAGCAGTTCTTC.

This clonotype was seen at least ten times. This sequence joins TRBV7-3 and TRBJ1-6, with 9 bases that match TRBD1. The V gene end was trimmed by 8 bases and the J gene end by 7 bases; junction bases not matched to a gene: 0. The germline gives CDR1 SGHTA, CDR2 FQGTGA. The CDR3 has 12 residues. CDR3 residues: CASGTGNSPLHF. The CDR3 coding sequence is TGTGCCAGCGGGACAGGGAATTCACCCCTCCACTTT.

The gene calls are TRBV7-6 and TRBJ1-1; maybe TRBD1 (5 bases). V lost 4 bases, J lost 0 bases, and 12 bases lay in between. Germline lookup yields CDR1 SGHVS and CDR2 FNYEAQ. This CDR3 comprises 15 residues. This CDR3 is CASSSPGVLNTEAFF. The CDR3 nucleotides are TGTGCCAGCAGCTCCCCGGGGGTTCTGAACACTGAAGCTTTCTTT.

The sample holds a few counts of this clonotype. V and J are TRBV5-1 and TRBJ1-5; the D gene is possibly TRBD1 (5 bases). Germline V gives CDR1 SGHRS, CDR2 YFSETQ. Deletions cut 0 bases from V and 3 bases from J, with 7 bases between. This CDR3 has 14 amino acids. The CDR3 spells CASSLGGANQPQHF. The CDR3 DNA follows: TGCGCCAGCAGCTTGGGAGGGGCCAATCAGCCCCAGCATTTT.

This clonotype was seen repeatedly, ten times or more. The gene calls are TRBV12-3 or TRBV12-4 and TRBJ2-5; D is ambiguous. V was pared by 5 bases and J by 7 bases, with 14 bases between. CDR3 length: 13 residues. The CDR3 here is CASSPRAGRTQYF. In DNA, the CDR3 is TGTGCCAGCAGTCCCCGAGCCGGGCGGACCCAGTACTTC.